A single sample gave rise to the 28 T cell receptor beta chains below, sequenced in a study of patients and donors after allogeneic stem cell transplantation. MiXCR, applied by TCRdb to the RT-PCR reads, yields one record per CDR3 protein. The repertoire holds roughly 200,000 distinct CDR3 sequences, with over 30% as singletons. Sequencing was performed on blood, either unsorted or a sorted T cell fraction (not recorded which). The receptors were sampled from a human donor who was either an allogeneic HSCT recipient or a stem cell or donor lymphocyte infusion donor (not recorded which). It is not recorded whose cells these are; they may come from a transplant donor.

This chain links TRBV15 with TRBJ1-1; D remains unclear. CDR3 size: 13 residues. Trimming shortened V by 2 bases and J by 0 bases, and 4 bases separated the two germline ends. CDR1 is LNHNV and CDR2 is YYDKDF in the germline V gene (reference sequence). The chain's CDR3 is CATSRQMNTEAFF. CDR3 in DNA: TGTGCCACCAGCAGACAGATGAACACTGAAGCTTTCTTT.

The rearrangement joins TRBV27 to TRBJ1-6, with no clear D. This CDR3 has 12 residues. Germline V gives CDR1 MNHEY, CDR2 SMNVEV (reference sequence). V was shortened by 3 bases and J by 6 bases, with 3 bases between the two germline ends. CDR3 protein: CASSLINSPLHF. DNA for the CDR3: TGTGCCAGCAGTTTGATTAATTCACCCCTCCACTTT.

The chain employs TRBV28 and TRBJ1-5; D is possibly TRBD1 (5 bases). Germline assignment: CDR1 MDHEN and CDR2 SYDVKM. The V end was cut by 10 bases, the J end by 3 bases, with 22 bases between. The CDR3 has 16 residues. The CDR3 DNA follows: TGTGCCACCGGTGTTATAGTGGGGACCTCCAATCAGCCCCAGCATTTT. Translated, it gives CATGVIVGTSNQPQHF.

The J gene is TRBJ1-2, the V gene TRBV7-2, with D possibly TRBD1 on 6 matching bases. Trimming pared 4 bases from V and 6 bases from J, leaving 18 bases between. The germline V gene has CDR1 SGHTA and CDR2 FQGNSA. The CDR3 consists of 15 residues. CDR3 loop: CASSSRPGGAHGYTF. DNA of the CDR3: TGTGCCAGCAGCTCCCGCCCGGGGGGGGCGCATGGCTACACCTTC.

This clonotype was counted only a few times. The chain couples TRBV4-1 to TRBJ1-2; D unresolved. Germline V lookup: CDR1 MGHRA, CDR2 YSYEKL. CDR3 size: 14 residues. V lost 0 bases and J 2 bases, leaving 7 bases between the germline ends. This CDR3 is CASSQEASNYGYTF. Written as DNA, the CDR3 is TGCGCCAGCAGCCAAGAGGCCAGCAACTATGGCTACACCTTC.

This clonotype occurred a few times. This chain uses TRBV6-6 with TRBJ1-2; no firm D call. V gave up 7 bases and J gave up 1 base, with 13 bases separating them. This CDR3 is 14 amino acids long. Germline-derived CDR1 and CDR2 are MNHNY and SVGAGI (reference sequence). The CDR3 nucleotides are TGTGCCAGCACCCCACTCGTCAGTAACTATGGCTACACCTTC. The encoded protein is CASTPLVSNYGYTF.

V is TRBV6-1 and J is TRBJ2-7, with 7 bases that match TRBD1. Germline assignment: CDR1 MNHNS and CDR2 SASEGT. The CDR3 length is 14 residues. Trimming took 5 bases from V and 0 from J; bases not matched to a gene: 4. The CDR3 sequence is CASSWDSFSYEQYF. CDR3 coding DNA: TGTGCCAGCAGTTGGGACAGTTTCTCCTACGAGCAGTACTTC.

The CDR3 is CAISDPQTQYF. CDR3 bases: TGTGCCATCAGTGACCCCCAGACGCAGTATTTT. The chain employs TRBV10-3 and TRBJ2-3; D ambiguous. Germline lookup yields CDR1 ENHRY and CDR2 SYGVKD. This CDR3 contains 11 residues. V lost 3 bases and J lost 9, with 7 bases in between.

The chain has TRBV12-3 or TRBV12-4 and TRBJ2-7; tentative D call: TRBD2 (5 bases). V was shortened by 4 bases and J by 4 bases, with 17 bases between the two germline ends. The CDR3 has 15 amino acids. CDR3 nucleotide sequence: TGTGCCAGCAGTTCGACCCTCGGGGTCATGTACGAGCAGTACTTC. Protein: CASSSTLGVMYEQYF.

The table lists this clonotype with a few counts. The chain carries TRBV12-3 or TRBV12-4 and TRBJ1-6; D possibly corresponds to TRBD1 (6 bases). The germline V and J ends were trimmed by 2 bases and 7 bases, with 12 bases remaining between them. This CDR3 has 15 amino acids. The chain's CDR3 is CASSLWGALNSPLHF. In DNA, the CDR3 is TGTGCCAGCAGTTTATGGGGGGCTCTAAATTCACCCCTCCACTTT.

The sample holds a few counts of this clonotype. The CDR3 region has the DNA TGCGCCAGCAGCTTGGACAGGATAACTGAAGCTTTCTTT. It encodes CASSLDRITEAFF. The chain combines TRBV5-1 with TRBJ1-1, with D possibly matching TRBD1 (5 bases). Germline lookup yields CDR1 SGHRS and CDR2 YFSETQ. The CDR3 extends over 13 amino acids. V was trimmed by 0 bases and J by 5 bases, leaving 8 bases between them.

This clonotype has just a few counts. The chain employs TRBV2 and TRBJ2-6, with D possibly being TRBD1 (6 bases). Trimming removed 7 bases from V and 0 bases from J, with 13 bases in between. CDR1 and CDR2 from the germline V gene are SNHLY and FYNNEI. The CDR3 consists of 16 residues. The CDR3 bases are TGTGCCAGCAAACCTGACAGGAGCTCTGGGGCCAACGTCCTGACTTTC. It yields the protein CASKPDRSSGANVLTF. The variable domain in full, completed from reference TRBV2 and TRBJ2-6, reads EPEVTQTPSHQVTQMGQEVILRCVPISNHLYFYWYRQILGQKVEFLVSFYNNEISEKSEIFDDQFSVERPDGSNFTLKIRSTKLEDSAMYFCASKPDRSSGANVLTFGAGSRLTVL.

This chain connects TRBV20-1 to TRBJ1-1; TRBD1 might be the D (5 bases). Deletions cut 0 bases from V and 1 base from J, with 15 bases between. This CDR3 spans 16 amino acids. Looked up from germline, CDR1 is DFQATT and CDR2 is SNEGSKA (reference sequence). The CDR3 sequence: CSARDPSDSWNTEAFF. The CDR3 bases are TGCAGTGCTAGAGATCCCTCAGACAGTTGGAACACTGAAGCTTTCTTT.

The chain recombines TRBV27 with TRBJ2-7, with D tentatively TRBD1 (6 bases). Germline V gene sequence: CDR1 MNHEY, CDR2 SMNVEV (reference sequence). The V gene lost 4 bases and the J gene lost 6 bases, with 19 bases spanning the gap. The CDR3 consists of 15 residues. The chain's CDR3 is CASSSSGTNFAEQYF. In nucleotides, the CDR3 is TGTGCCAGCAGTTCTTCCGGGACAAACTTCGCCGAGCAGTACTTC.

The rearrangement links TRBV20-1 to TRBJ1-1; 8 bases are shared with TRBD1. Germline CDR1 DFQATT, CDR2 SNEGSKA (reference sequence). This CDR3 is built from 14 residues. V lost 3 bases and J lost 3; bases outside the gene matches: 6. In nucleotides, the CDR3 is TGCAGTGCTAGCCCGACAGGGGTTCACACTGAAGCTTTCTTT. It codes for CSASPTGVHTEAFF.

The J gene is TRBJ1-4, the V gene TRBV4-3; no firm D call. V lost 3 bases and J 6 bases, leaving 14 bases between the germline ends. Germline assignment: CDR1 LGHNA and CDR2 YSLEER. The CDR3 loop spans 15 amino acids. DNA of the CDR3: TGCGCCAGCAGCCAGAAACTAGGGTTAGATGAAAAACTGTTTTTT. Translating gives CASSQKLGLDEKLFF.

Ten or more counts support this clonotype. The chain has TRBV28 and TRBJ1-1; D may be TRBD1 (5 bases). The CDR3 sequence is 13 residues long. Germline assignment: CDR1 MDHEN and CDR2 SYDVKM. Trimming shortened V by 5 bases and J by 1 base, and 8 bases separated the two germline ends. CDR3 in DNA: TGTGCCAGCAGTGTCACAGGGAACACTGAAGCTTTCTTT. This encodes CASSVTGNTEAFF.

The chain combines TRBV21-1 with TRBJ2-7; the table names TRBD2, a call not compared with the DNA. TRBV21-1 is assigned pseudogene status. The CDR3 is made up of 15 amino acids. CDR3 region: CASSKDRAPPYEQYF. The CDR3, as DNA: TGTGCCAGCAGCAAAGACAGGGCCCCCCCCTACGAGCAGTACTTC.

This sequence joins TRBV7-2 and TRBJ2-3; 9 nucleotides line up with TRBD2. The germline CDR1 and CDR2 sequences are SGHTA and FQGNSA. Losses at the gene ends were 2 bases for V and 4 bases for J; bases not matched to a gene: 4. The CDR3 covers 15 residues. DNA of the CDR3: TGTGCCAGCAGCTTACTAGCGGGGTCCTCAGATACGCAGTATTTT. Amino acids: CASSLLAGSSDTQYF.

The genes are TRBV24-1 and TRBJ2-7; perhaps TRBD1 as D (6 bases). The length of the CDR3 is 13 residues. The germline V and J ends were trimmed by 3 bases and 3 bases, with 8 bases remaining between them. Germline V CDR1 and CDR2: KGHDR, SFDVKD. CDR3 protein: CATSDPDSYEQYF. The CDR3 nucleotides read TGTGCCACCAGTGATCCGGACAGCTACGAGCAGTACTTC.

The chain carries TRBV11-2 and TRBJ2-3, with a weak D call TRBD2 (6 bases). Trimming removed 2 bases from V and 2 bases from J, with 11 bases in between. The CDR3 consists of 15 residues. Germline CDR1 is SGHAT and CDR2 is FQNNGV. The CDR3 protein is CASSLPGTYTDTQYF. CDR3 DNA sequence: TGTGCCAGCAGCTTACCCGGGACTTACACAGATACGCAGTATTTT.

The rearrangement uses TRBV12-3 or TRBV12-4 and TRBJ1-3, with D tentatively TRBD1 (5 bases). This CDR3 has 14 amino acids. V lost 2 bases to trimming and J lost 6 bases, with 11 bases between them. CDR3 sequence (DNA): TGTGCCAGCAGTTTAAGGGGCTATCTAAACACCATATATTTT. This translates into CASSLRGYLNTIYF.

This clonotype was seen a few times. The chain is built from TRBV4-1 and TRBJ1-1; no reliable D call. Germline CDR1 MGHRA, CDR2 YSYEKL. V was clipped by 4 bases and J by 4 bases, with 10 bases between them. This CDR3 region has 13 residues. This chain's CDR3 is CASSRSAFTEAFF. The CDR3 coding sequence is TGCGCCAGCAGCCGGTCAGCATTCACTGAAGCTTTCTTT.

In this sample, this clonotype turned up a few times. The chain couples TRBV28 to TRBJ2-5; 13 bases map to TRBD2. V was clipped by 2 bases and J by 3 bases; unmatched bases: 6. Germline assignment: CDR1 MDHEN and CDR2 SYDVKM. The CDR3 covers 17 residues. The CDR3 region is CASSLRIGLAGEETQYF. Written as DNA, the CDR3 is TGTGCCAGCAGTTTAAGGATCGGACTAGCGGGGGAAGAGACCCAGTACTTC.

The rearrangement links TRBV7-8 to TRBJ1-2; D not resolved. This CDR3 has 17 amino acids. V was trimmed by 0 bases and J by 4 bases, leaving 18 bases between them. Germline V CDR1 and CDR2: SGHVS, FQNEAQ. CDR3 in amino acids: CASSLARHLAHPYGYTF. The CDR3 DNA reads TGTGCCAGCAGCTTAGCACGACACCTCGCTCACCCCTATGGCTACACCTTC.

The chain couples TRBV28 to TRBJ1-6; 8 bases are shared with TRBD1. Losses at the gene ends were 6 bases for V and 9 bases for J; bases not matched to a gene: 7. From germline, CDR1 is MDHEN and CDR2 SYDVKM. There are 14 residues in the CDR3. CDR3 nucleotide sequence: TGTGCCAGCAGCCGTTGGACAGGGAGTTCACCCCTCCACTTT. Its translation: CASSRWTGSSPLHF.

The rearrangement joins TRBV11-2 to TRBJ2-1, with D possibly matching TRBD2 (7 bases). V was pared by 5 bases and J by 4 bases, with 18 bases between. Germline-derived CDR1 and CDR2 are SGHAT and FQNNGV. The CDR3 runs to 16 residues. The CDR3: CASSPGWGGAYNEQFF. In nucleotides, the CDR3 is TGTGCCAGCAGCCCGGGTTGGGGGGGCGCGTACAATGAGCAGTTCTTC.

The table lists this clonotype with a count of one. The chain employs TRBV7-8 and TRBJ2-1; TRBD2 aligns across 8 bases. From germline, CDR1 is SGHVS and CDR2 FQNEAQ. V trimming: 1 base; J trimming: 4 bases; junction bases outside the gene matches: 6. This CDR3 has 16 residues. The CDR3 is CASSLGAGVEYNEQFF. The CDR3 coding sequence is TGTGCCAGCAGCTTAGGAGCGGGGGTAGAGTACAATGAGCAGTTCTTC. Full variable domain (remainder filled in from reference TRBV7-8 and TRBJ2-1): GAGVSQSPRYKVAKRGQDVALRCDPISGHVSLFWYQQALGQGPEFLTYFQNEAQLDKSGLPSDRFFAERPEGSVSTLKIQRTQQEDSAVYLCASSLGAGVEYNEQFFGPGTRLTVL.